The 7 T cell receptor beta chains listed next were all sequenced from one sample in a study of blood T cell repertoires in COVID-19. Some clones are missing from TCRdb's copy, which holds only in-frame ones; the method was immunoSEQ multiplex PCR. The repertoire holds about 170,000 clones, with roughly 70% as singletons. The sample taken for sequencing was peripheral blood. The receptor set was obtained from a woman over 75 with acute or convalescent COVID-19.

V usage is TRBV7-3 and J usage is TRBJ1-1, with unresolved D. This CDR3 region has 15 residues. Germline loops: CDR1 SGHTA, CDR2 FQGTGA. Trimming pared 5 bases from V and 4 bases from J, leaving 17 bases between. The CDR3 region is CASSPTEGIFTEAFF. CDR3 bases: TGTGCCAGCAGCCCCACGGAGGGTATCTTCACTGAAGCTTTCTTT.

With regard to this clone: At one of its ends the junction is not consistent with the germline gene, which may arise from a read error. The genes are TRBV9 and TRBJ2-7, with D perhaps TRBD1 (6 bases). From germline, CDR1 is SGDLS and CDR2 YYNGEE. The CDR3 totals 14 residues. The CDR3 nucleotides are TGTGTCAGCAGCGTAGATGGCAGGGGATACGAGCAGTACTTC. It specifies CVSSVDGRGYEQYF.

The chain is built from TRBV19 and TRBJ1-5; 9 bases align to TRBD1. Germline values: CDR1 LNHDA, CDR2 SQIVND (reference sequence). This CDR3 has 18 amino acids. V lost 10 bases to trimming and J lost 4 bases; unmatched junction nucleotides: 20. The CDR3 here is CAIGQDRGSPLRNQPQHF. In nucleotides, the CDR3 is TGTGCCATTGGGCAGGACAGGGGATCCCCCCTAAGGAATCAGCCCCAGCATTTT.

J is TRBJ2-5 and V is TRBV10-2; maybe TRBD1 (6 bases). The CDR3 contains 13 residues. Germline loops: CDR1 WSHSY, CDR2 SAAADI. The germline V and J ends were trimmed by 6 bases and 1 base, with 9 bases remaining between them. In DNA, the CDR3 is TGCGCCAGCAGCAAGGGGGTCCAAGAGACCCAGTACTTC. This translates into CASSKGVQETQYF.

The rearrangement links TRBV3-1 (or the pseudogene TRBV3-2) to TRBJ1-3; D unresolved. The CDR3 loop spans 15 amino acids. V was trimmed by 0 bases and J by 0 bases, leaving 6 bases between them. Germline V gene data show CDR1 as LGHDT and CDR2 as YNNKEL (reference sequence). The CDR3 here is CASSQDVNSGNTIYF. Written as DNA, the CDR3 is TGTGCCAGCAGCCAAGACGTTAACTCTGGAAACACCATATATTTT.

The rearrangement joins TRBV10-3 to TRBJ1-1; 8 nucleotides match TRBD1. The V gene's germline CDR1 is ENHRY and CDR2 SYGVKD. J gave up 5 bases and V 11 bases, and 10 bases lay outside the gene matches. The CDR3 sequence is 13 residues long. CDR3 loop: CASSGGLGTEAFF. Here the CDR3 DNA reads TGTGCCTCTTCAGGGGGCTTAGGGACTGAAGCTTTCTTT.

This chain links TRBV5-4 with TRBJ2-5, with 7 bases identical to TRBD2. The V gene end was trimmed by 1 base and the J gene end by 5 bases; junction bases not matched to a gene: 5. Germline V gene lookup returns CDR1 SGHNT and CDR2 YYREEE (reference sequence). CDR3 size: 14 residues. The CDR3 region is CASSLTSVSETQYF. As DNA, the CDR3 is TGTGCCAGCAGCTTGACTAGCGTGTCGGAGACCCAGTACTTC.